Included here is one TCR beta chain sequence, with context. The protocol was immunoSEQ multiplex PCR, while the TCRdb copy is restricted to in-frame clones and leaves out a portion. The repertoire holds about 70,000 clones, with approximately 90% as singletons. The entry originates in a study of blood T cell repertoires in COVID-19. Overall study context: Whether acute or convalescent, the COVID-19 samples came from the United States, Italy and Spain. Sample material is recorded as cDNA or gDNA derived from T cells, B-cell-depleted T cells, or PBMCs.

Germline lookup yields CDR1 MGHRA and CDR2 YSYEKL. The CDR3 loop spans 18 amino acids. Trimming cost V 1 base and J 3 bases; bases outside gene matches: 12. This receptor was taken from a human donor in a cohort sampled during active COVID-19. Sequences were obtained from peripheral blood. The chain carries TRBV4-1 and TRBJ2-1, with TRBD1 matching 7 bases. The DNA for the CDR3 is TGCGCCAGCAGCCAAGGACCCGTGGGACAGTCAATCTACAATGAGCAGTTCTTC. As protein: CASSQGPVGQSIYNEQFF.